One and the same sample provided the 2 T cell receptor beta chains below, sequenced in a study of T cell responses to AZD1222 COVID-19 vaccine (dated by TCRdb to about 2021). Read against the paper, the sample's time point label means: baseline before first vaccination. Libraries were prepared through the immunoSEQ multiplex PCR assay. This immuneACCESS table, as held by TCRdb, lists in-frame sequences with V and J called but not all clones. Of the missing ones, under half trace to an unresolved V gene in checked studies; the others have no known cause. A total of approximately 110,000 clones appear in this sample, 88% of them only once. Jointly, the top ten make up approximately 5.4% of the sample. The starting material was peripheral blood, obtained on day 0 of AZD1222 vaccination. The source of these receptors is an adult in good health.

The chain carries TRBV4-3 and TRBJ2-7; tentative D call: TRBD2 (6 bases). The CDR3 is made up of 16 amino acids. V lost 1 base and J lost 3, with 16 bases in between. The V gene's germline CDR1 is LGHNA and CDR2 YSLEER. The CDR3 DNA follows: TGCGCCAGCAGCCAAGGGGGACTCGGGGAGCGCTACGAGCAGTACTTC. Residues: CASSQGGLGERYEQYF.

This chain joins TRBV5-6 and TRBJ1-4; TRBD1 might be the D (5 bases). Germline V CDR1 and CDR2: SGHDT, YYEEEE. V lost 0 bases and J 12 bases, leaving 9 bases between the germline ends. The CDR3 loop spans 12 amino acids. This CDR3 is CASSLDRSELFF. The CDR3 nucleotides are TGTGCCAGCAGCTTGGACAGGAGTGAACTGTTTTTT.